Listed here are 21 T cell receptor beta chains from one sample, sequenced in a study of shared clonotypes between healthy human individuals. Method: immunoSEQ multiplex PCR; TCRdb's copy keeps in-frame clones and lacks some. The sample holds some 500,000 clones; around three quarters are singletons and the top ten take roughly 12%. Sample: PBMCs. The origin of the receptors is a woman aged 40 to 55 in good health. Some clones in this sample may be carry-over from other donors' samples.

This chain joins TRBV30 and TRBJ2-5; tentatively, D is TRBD2 (5 bases). V dropped 1 base and J dropped 3 bases, with 9 bases sitting between them. The CDR3 has 13 residues. Germline-derived CDR1 and CDR2 are GTSNPN and SVGIG (reference sequence). CDR3 sequence: CAWSDGLEETQYF. DNA of the CDR3: TGTGCCTGGAGTGACGGACTTGAAGAGACCCAGTACTTC.

The V call is TRBV7-7, the J call TRBJ2-2, with D maybe TRBD2 (6 bases). CDR1 SSHAT and CDR2 FNYEAQ come from the germline V gene (reference sequence). Trimming shortened V by 3 bases and J by 1 base, and 6 bases separated the two germline ends. This CDR3 is 14 amino acids long. This chain's CDR3 is CASSLRGNTGELFF. In nucleotides, the CDR3 is TGTGCCAGCAGCTTGCGGGGGAACACCGGGGAGCTGTTTTTT.

The table lists this clone with a few counts. The sample carries other DNA sequences with the same CDR3. The V call is TRBV7-2, the J call TRBJ2-7, with TRBD2 identical over 9 bases. Germline V gene sequence: CDR1 SGHTA, CDR2 FQGNSA. V was clipped by 1 base and J by 2 bases; unmatched bases: 0. The CDR3 runs to 14 residues. The CDR3 loop is CASSLGLAAYEQYF. The CDR3 DNA sequence: TGTGCCAGCAGCTTAGGACTAGCGGCCTACGAGCAGTACTTC.

The sample holds a few counts of this clone. CDR3 in amino acids: CASSERVGTDTQYF. As DNA, the CDR3 is TGTGCCAGCAGTGAGCGGGTGGGCACAGATACGCAGTATTTT. V gene TRBV6-4 combines with J gene TRBJ2-3; D perhaps matches TRBD2 (5 bases). This CDR3 has 14 amino acids. The ends were cut back, 3 bases at V and 1 base at J, with 8 bases in the middle. Germline V CDR1 and CDR2: MRHNA, SNTAGT.

The J gene is TRBJ1-2, the V gene TRBV28; 9 bases are shared with TRBD1. J lost 2 bases, V lost 6 bases, and 7 bases had no gene match. The CDR3 contains 15 residues. Germline-derived CDR1 and CDR2 are MDHEN and SYDVKM. CDR3 region: CASREPGQGNYGYTF. CDR3 nucleotides: TGTGCCAGCAGGGAACCGGGACAGGGAAACTATGGCTACACCTTC.

This chain joins TRBV11-2 and TRBJ1-2, with TRBD1 as a possible D gene (6 bases). The ends were cut back, 5 bases at V and 5 bases at J, with 18 bases in the middle. Per germline, CDR1 SGHAT and CDR2 FQNNGV. The CDR3 extends over 15 amino acids. The CDR3 DNA follows: TGTGCCAGCAGCGACCCTGGACAGACGGTATATGGCTACACCTTC. Its translation: CASSDPGQTVYGYTF.

The gene calls are TRBV7-2 and TRBJ2-1, with TRBD2 matching 7 bases. Germline V gene lookup returns CDR1 SGHTA and CDR2 FQGNSA. The CDR3 has 16 amino acids. Losses at the gene ends were 6 bases for V and 0 bases for J; bases not matched to a gene: 8. Here the CDR3 reads CASRYSSGSSYNEQFF. The CDR3 region has the DNA TGTGCCAGCAGGTACTCTAGCGGAAGCTCCTACAATGAGCAGTTCTTC.

This chain links TRBV10-2 with TRBJ1-3; no definite D call. Trimming removed 7 bases from V and 2 bases from J, with 9 bases in between. CDR1 WSHSY and CDR2 SAAADI come from the germline V gene. CDR3 length: 13 residues. The CDR3 loop reads CASMAVAGNTIYF. In DNA, the CDR3 is TGCGCCAGCATGGCAGTCGCTGGAAACACCATATATTTT.

The rearrangement links TRBV2 to TRBJ2-1; TRBD2 matches at 7 bases. Germline V CDR1 and CDR2: SNHLY, FYNNEI. This CDR3 contains 19 residues. V lost 7 bases, J lost 5 bases, and 23 bases stayed unmatched. The CDR3 here is CASNGGKGMTGNTHNEQFF. DNA of the CDR3: TGTGCCAGCAACGGGGGGAAGGGAATGACCGGGAACACGCACAATGAGCAGTTCTTC. The entire variable domain, with the rest obtained from reference TRBV2 and TRBJ2-1, is as follows: EPEVTQTPSHQVTQMGQEVILRCVPISNHLYFYWYRQILGQKVEFLVSFYNNEISEKSEIFDDQFSVERPDGSNFTLKIRSTKLEDSAMYFCASNGGKGMTGNTHNEQFFGPGTRLTVL.

This chain links TRBV25-1 with TRBJ2-5; D is uncertain. There are 15 residues in the CDR3. Per the germline V gene, CDR1 is MGHDK and CDR2 is SYGVNS. V lost 0 bases and J 2 bases, leaving 10 bases between the germline ends. This chain's CDR3 is CASSEYGGRQETQYF. The CDR3 DNA reads TGTGCCAGCAGTGAATATGGTGGCAGACAAGAGACCCAGTACTTC.

This clone was observed a few times. V is TRBV28 and J is TRBJ2-1; D uncertain. This CDR3 has 11 amino acids. Germline V gene data show CDR1 as MDHEN and CDR2 as SYDVKM. V gave up 5 bases and J gave up 9 bases, with 8 bases separating them. CDR3 sequence reads: CASSPRLEQFF. The CDR3 bases are TGTGCCAGCAGTCCTCGCCTTGAGCAGTTCTTC.

This clone was seen just once. This likely reflects a read error, since a far larger clone is one base away. Lacking the conserved final phenylalanine or tryptophan, this CDR3 likely reflects a read error. The V and J genes are TRBV28 and TRBJ1-1, with D possibly TRBD1 on 5 matching bases. This CDR3 is 16 amino acids long. V dropped 1 base and J dropped 3 bases, with 15 bases sitting between them. From germline, CDR1 is MDHEN and CDR2 SYDVKM. The CDR3 DNA follows: TGTGCCAGCAGTTTATACCCCAGGGTTAGGGACACTGAAGCTTTCTCT. It specifies CASSLYPRVRDTEAFS.

The chain recombines TRBV5-6 with TRBJ1-2; the match to TRBD1 covers 7 bases. CDR1 is SGHDT, CDR2 YYEEEE, per germline. V lost 4 bases and J lost 2; bases outside the gene matches: 8. The CDR3 is 15 amino acids. CDR3 residues: CASSPPTGQNYGYTF. CDR3 nucleotide sequence: TGTGCCAGCAGCCCGCCGACAGGGCAGAACTATGGCTACACCTTC.

The J gene is TRBJ1-2, the V gene TRBV5-4, with TRBD1 matching 8 bases. The germline V gene has CDR1 SGHNT and CDR2 YYREEE (reference sequence). The CDR3 consists of 14 residues. Trimming cost V 4 bases and J 4 bases; bases outside gene matches: 6. The CDR3: CASSQPDRVYGYTF. The CDR3 DNA reads TGTGCCAGCAGCCAACCGGACAGGGTCTATGGCTACACCTTC.

V gene TRBV6-5 combines with J gene TRBJ2-5, with TRBD1 matching over 9 bases. V lost 4 bases, J lost 1 base, and 1 base stayed unmatched. The germline V gene encodes CDR1 MNHEY and CDR2 SVGAGI. This CDR3 spans 14 amino acids. CDR3 sequence (DNA): TGTGCCAGCAGTTCACAGGGGGCCCAAGAGACCCAGTACTTC. Protein product: CASSSQGAQETQYF.

The rearrangement joins TRBV14 to TRBJ1-1, with D unresolved. The CDR3 loop spans 13 amino acids. V dropped 1 base and J dropped 3 bases, with 6 bases sitting between them. The V gene's germline CDR1 is SGHDN and CDR2 FVKESK. The CDR3 DNA follows: TGTGCCAGCAGCCAAGTCGCGTACACTGAAGCTTTCTTT. Encoded protein: CASSQVAYTEAFF.

This chain uses TRBV19 with TRBJ1-1; 8 bases line up with TRBD1. The CDR3 is 16 amino acids. CDR1 and CDR2 (germline): LNHDA, SQIVND (reference sequence). The V segment lost 5 bases and the J segment 4 bases; nucleotides outside the gene matches: 12. CDR3 coding DNA: TGTGCCAGTAGTCTAAGACAGGGGCGCCAGGTCACTGAAGCTTTCTTT. Encoded protein: CASSLRQGRQVTEAFF. Combining the CDR3 with reference TRBV19 and TRBJ1-1 gives the whole variable domain DGGITQSPKYLFRKEGQNVTLSCEQNLNHDAMYWYRQDPGQGLRLIYYSQIVNDFQKGDIAEGYSVSREKKESFPLTVTSAQKNPTAFYLCASSLRQGRQVTEAFFGQGTRLTVV.

The CDR3 region has the DNA TGTGCCAGCAGCTCGAGGACTGCTGGTGAAAAACTGTTTTTT. Its translation: CASSSRTAGEKLFF. The J gene is TRBJ1-4, the V gene TRBV7-2; D is unclear. CDR3 length equals 14 residues. From germline, CDR1 is SGHTA and CDR2 FQGNSA. With 4 bases removed from V and 7 bases from J, the gap between germline ends came to 13 bases.

A single count supports this clone. The sample holds other DNA sequences that translate to the same CDR3. This chain links TRBV19 with TRBJ2-5; maybe TRBD2 (5 bases). Germline V CDR1 and CDR2: LNHDA, SQIVND (reference sequence). The ends were cut back, 3 bases at V and 2 bases at J, with 10 bases in the middle. CDR3 size: 14 residues. Here the CDR3 DNA reads TGTGCCAGTAGTATCCCCGGGATACAAGAGACCCAGTACTTC. It translates to CASSIPGIQETQYF.

This chain uses TRBV6-5 with TRBJ1-2; TRBD1 aligns across 8 bases. Germline-derived CDR1 and CDR2 are MNHEY and SVGAGI. The CDR3 covers 15 residues. Trimming cost V 5 bases and J 0 bases; bases outside gene matches: 5. The CDR3 region has the DNA TGTGCCAGCAGTCCACAGGGGGTGGCTAACTATGGCTACACCTTC. As protein: CASSPQGVANYGYTF.

This chain joins TRBV19 and TRBJ2-4; possible D gene TRBD1, 5 bases. Deletions cut 4 bases from V and 6 bases from J, with 13 bases between. The CDR3 extends over 14 amino acids. Germline V gives CDR1 LNHDA, CDR2 SQIVND (reference sequence). The CDR3, as DNA: TGTGCCAGTAGTAAGGGGTTAGGCGTAAACATTCAGTACTTC. It encodes CASSKGLGVNIQYF. Full variable domain (rest looked up from reference TRBV19 and TRBJ2-4): DGGITQSPKYLFRKEGQNVTLSCEQNLNHDAMYWYRQDPGQGLRLIYYSQIVNDFQKGDIAEGYSVSREKKESFPLTVTSAQKNPTAFYLCASSKGLGVNIQYFGAGTRLSVL.